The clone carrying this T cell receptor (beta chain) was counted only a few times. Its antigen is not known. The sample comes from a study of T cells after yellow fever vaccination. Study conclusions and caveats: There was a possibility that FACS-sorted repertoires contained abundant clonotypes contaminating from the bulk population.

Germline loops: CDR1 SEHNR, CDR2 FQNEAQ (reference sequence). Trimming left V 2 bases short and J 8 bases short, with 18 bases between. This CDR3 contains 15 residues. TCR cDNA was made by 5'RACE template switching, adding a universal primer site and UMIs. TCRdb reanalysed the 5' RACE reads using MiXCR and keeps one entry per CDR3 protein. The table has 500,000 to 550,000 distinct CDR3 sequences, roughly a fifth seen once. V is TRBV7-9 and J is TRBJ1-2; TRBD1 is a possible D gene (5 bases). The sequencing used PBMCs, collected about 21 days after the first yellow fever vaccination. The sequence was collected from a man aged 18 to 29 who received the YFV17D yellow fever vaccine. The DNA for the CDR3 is TGTGCCAGCAGCTTACACGCAGGGTATCAGAGGGGCTACACCTTC. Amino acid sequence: CASSLHAGYQRGYTF.